These 32 T cell receptor beta chains came from one sample sequenced in a study of OX40 agonist ivuxolimab in advanced cancers. Here immunoSEQ multiplex PCR was the method, and the copy in TCRdb shows in-frame clones only, minus some. The data show roughly 79,000 clones, about 90% seen once. The sequencing used CD4+ or CD8+ T cells sorted from blood, collected in a trial of the OX40 agonist ivuxolimab. The receptors were gathered from an adult with an advanced solid tumor such as melanoma, head and neck, liver or kidney cancer.

The V call is TRBV5-4, the J call TRBJ2-2; no definite D call. Per germline, CDR1 SGHNT and CDR2 YYREEE (reference sequence). Trimming cost V 0 bases and J 5 bases, with 5 bases left between them. CDR3 length equals 13 residues. In DNA, the CDR3 is TGTGCCAGCAGCTTGGTGGGGACCGGGGAGCTGTTTTTT. Translated: CASSLVGTGELFF. Drawing the rest from reference TRBV5-4 and TRBJ2-2, the complete variable domain is ETGVTQSPTHLIKTRGQQVTLRCSSQSGHNTVSWYQQALGQGPQFIFQYYREEENGRGNFPPRFSGLQFPNYSSELNVNALELDDSALYLCASSLVGTGELFFGEGSRLTVL.

V gene TRBV14 combines with J gene TRBJ1-2; D may be TRBD1 (5 bases). Trimming took off 1 base at V and 3 bases at J, with 15 bases between the two ends. This CDR3 is built from 16 residues. In germline, CDR1 is SGHDN, CDR2 FVKESK. The CDR3 loop is CASSQGFGGFDYGYTF. CDR3 sequence (DNA): TGTGCCAGCAGCCAAGGTTTCGGGGGTTTCGACTATGGCTACACCTTC.

The chain couples TRBV7-8 to TRBJ2-7; 11 bases line up with TRBD2. Germline CDR1 is SGHVS and CDR2 is FQNEAQ. The CDR3 is made up of 15 amino acids. V lost 5 bases to trimming and J lost 1 base; unmatched junction nucleotides: 4. Here the CDR3 DNA reads TGTGCCAGCAGCCCACTAGCGGGGGAGTCCTACGAGCAGTACTTC. This translates into CASSPLAGESYEQYF.

The chain recombines TRBV11-2 with TRBJ1-2, with TRBD1 as a possible D gene (5 bases). V was cut by 2 bases and J by 2 bases, with 9 bases left in between. CDR3 length equals 14 residues. In germline, CDR1 is SGHAT, CDR2 FQNNGV. CDR3 in DNA: TGTGCCAGCAGCTTAACAGGACTAAACTATGGCTACACCTTC. Amino acid sequence: CASSLTGLNYGYTF. Full variable domain (remainder filled in from reference TRBV11-2 and TRBJ1-2): EAGVAQSPRYKIIEKRQSVAFWCNPISGHATLYWYQQILGQGPKLLIQFQNNGVVDDSQLPKDRFSAERLKGVDSTLKIQPAKLEDSAVYLCASSLTGLNYGYTFGSGTRLTVV.

The rearrangement links TRBV19 to TRBJ1-3; 7 bases agree with TRBD1. The CDR3 spans 16 residues. The germline V gene has CDR1 LNHDA and CDR2 SQIVND (reference sequence). Trimming removed 3 bases from V and 0 bases from J; junction bases left unmatched: 5. Written as DNA, the CDR3 is TGTGCCAGTAGTATGTCCCGGGACAGCTCTGGAAACACCATATATTTT. Encoded protein: CASSMSRDSSGNTIYF.

The chain uses TRBV9 and TRBJ2-1; D ambiguous. V dropped 3 bases and J dropped 0 bases, with 10 bases sitting between them. Germline CDR1 reads SGDLS; CDR2 reads YYNGEE. The CDR3 loop spans 15 amino acids. This CDR3 reads CASSGFLSSYNEQFF. CDR3 sequence (DNA): TGTGCCAGCAGCGGGTTTCTGAGCTCCTACAATGAGCAGTTCTTC.

The chain combines TRBV6-5 with TRBJ1-4; D may be TRBD1 (5 bases). V lost 4 bases and J lost 4, with 13 bases in between. Germline lookup yields CDR1 MNHEY and CDR2 SVGAGI. The CDR3 length is 15 residues. CDR3 region: CASSLLWDGNEKLFF. In DNA, the CDR3 is TGTGCCAGCAGTTTACTATGGGACGGTAATGAAAAACTGTTTTTT.

The chain carries TRBV27 and TRBJ2-5; TRBD1 matches 11 bases. Germline V gives CDR1 MNHEY, CDR2 SMNVEV (reference sequence). This CDR3 region has 16 residues. Trimming took 5 bases from V and 6 from J; bases not matched to a gene: 11. This CDR3 reads CASSDGQGAIWKTQYF. The CDR3 nucleotides read TGTGCCAGCAGTGATGGACAGGGGGCTATTTGGAAGACCCAGTACTTC.

J is TRBJ2-3 and V is TRBV5-4; possibly TRBD2 for D (5 bases). CDR1 is SGHNT and CDR2 is YYREEE in the germline V gene (reference sequence). This CDR3 has 16 amino acids. The V end was cut by 0 bases, the J end by 2 bases, with 13 bases between. The CDR3 DNA sequence: TGTGCCAGCAGCTTGGAGGGTAGCGAAGTCACAGATACGCAGTATTTT. Translating gives CASSLEGSEVTDTQYF.

This clone was seen once. The chain uses TRBV7-7 and TRBJ2-1; D is uncertain. This CDR3 has 15 residues. Germline V gene data show CDR1 as SSHAT and CDR2 as FNYEAQ (reference sequence). V lost 5 bases to trimming and J lost 0 bases, with 11 bases between them. The CDR3 protein is CASSEGRSSYNEQFF. The DNA of the CDR3 is TGTGCCAGCAGCGAAGGCCGAAGCTCCTACAATGAGCAGTTCTTC.

J is TRBJ2-7 and V is TRBV9; 12 nucleotides match TRBD2. The CDR3 is 15 residues long. J lost 4 bases, V lost 0 bases, and 2 bases had no gene match. Per the germline V gene, CDR1 is SGDLS and CDR2 is YYNGEE. CDR3 bases: TGTGCCAGCAGCGTAGGTGGGACTAGCGGGTACGAGCAGTACTTC. Encoded protein: CASSVGGTSGYEQYF. The variable domain in full, with the rest retrieved from reference TRBV9 and TRBJ2-7, is DSGVTQTPKHLITATGQRVTLRCSPRSGDLSVYWYQQSLDQGLQFLIQYYNGEERAKGNILERFSAQQFPDLHSELNLSSLELGDSALYFCASSVGGTSGYEQYFGPGTRLTVT.

The genes are TRBV14 and TRBJ2-5; TRBD2 agrees at 7 bases. Germline V gene sequence: CDR1 SGHDN, CDR2 FVKESK. The ends lost 0 bases at V and 0 bases at J; junction bases unmatched: 10. This CDR3 is built from 18 residues. CDR3 DNA sequence: TGTGCCAGCAGCCAAGATCTCGGGCTAGCGGACCACCAAGAGACCCAGTACTTC. Translated, it gives CASSQDLGLADHQETQYF.

The chain is built from TRBV12-5 and TRBJ2-5, with D perhaps being TRBD1 or TRBD2 (5 bases each). CDR3 size: 16 residues. CDR1 and CDR2 (germline): LGHNT, FRNRAP. Trimming stripped 0 bases from V and 1 base from J, with 12 bases between. CDR3 in amino acids: CASGLVGESSQETQYF. The CDR3 coding sequence is TGTGCTAGTGGTTTGGTAGGGGAGTCTAGCCAAGAGACCCAGTACTTC.

The chain carries TRBV5-1 and TRBJ2-3; tentatively, D is TRBD2 (6 bases). V shed 4 bases and J shed 3 bases, with 9 bases lying between them. CDR3 length: 13 amino acids. In germline, CDR1 is SGHRS, CDR2 YFSETQ. Written as DNA, the CDR3 is TGCGCCAGCAGCGAGGGACTTACAGATACGCAGTATTTT. Translated, it gives CASSEGLTDTQYF.

The V gene is TRBV19, the J gene TRBJ1-1; 10 bases line up with TRBD1. The CDR3 is 16 amino acids. CDR1 is LNHDA and CDR2 is SQIVND in the germline V gene (reference sequence). With 3 bases clipped from V and 5 bases from J, the junction kept 9 bases outside the gene matches. The CDR3 DNA reads TGTGCCAGTAGTATGGCGGGACAGGGGTCGAAGACTGAAGCTTTCTTT. Its protein product is CASSMAGQGSKTEAFF. The variable domain in full, with the rest retrieved from reference TRBV19 and TRBJ1-1, is DGGITQSPKYLFRKEGQNVTLSCEQNLNHDAMYWYRQDPGQGLRLIYYSQIVNDFQKGDIAEGYSVSREKKESFPLTVTSAQKNPTAFYLCASSMAGQGSKTEAFFGQGTRLTVV.

This chain links TRBV10-3 with TRBJ1-2; D ambiguous. The V end was cut by 2 bases, the J end by 8 bases, with 9 bases between. The CDR3 is 12 residues long. From germline, CDR1 is ENHRY and CDR2 SYGVKD. CDR3 coding DNA: TGTGCCATCAGTGAGGGAGGGATGGGCTACACCTTC. It codes for CAISEGGMGYTF.

The chain links TRBV10-3 to TRBJ1-1; a possible D gene is TRBD1 (5 bases). The CDR3 loop spans 14 amino acids. CDR1 is ENHRY, CDR2 SYGVKD, per germline. V was trimmed by 2 bases and J by 1 base, leaving 8 bases between them. CDR3 in amino acids: CAISEKGKNTEAFF. The CDR3 DNA follows: TGTGCCATCAGTGAGAAGGGGAAGAACACTGAAGCTTTCTTT.

The J gene is TRBJ2-7, the V gene TRBV15, with D possibly called TRBD1 or TRBD2 (7 bases each). Germline assignment: CDR1 LNHNV and CDR2 YYDKDF (reference sequence). The length of the CDR3 is 14 residues. Trimming shortened V by 5 bases and J by 3 bases, and 14 bases separated the two germline ends. CDR3 sequence reads: CATSPGGEDYEQYF. The CDR3 region has the DNA TGTGCCACCAGCCCAGGGGGGGAGGACTACGAGCAGTACTTC.

The gene calls are TRBV7-6 and TRBJ2-1, with TRBD2 matching over 11 bases. The CDR3 runs 17 residues. Germline V gene sequence: CDR1 SGHVS, CDR2 FNYEAQ. The ends lost 3 bases at V and 0 bases at J; junction bases unmatched: 4. This chain's CDR3 is CASSLILAGASYNEQFF. Here the CDR3 DNA reads TGTGCCAGCAGCTTGATACTAGCGGGGGCCTCCTACAATGAGCAGTTCTTC.

This clone was observed once. The rearrangement links TRBV6-6 to TRBJ2-1; possibly TRBD2 for D (6 bases). Germline assignment: CDR1 MNHNY and CDR2 SVGAGI (reference sequence). The CDR3 runs to 15 residues. Between the trimmed V and J ends, which lost 5 bases and 6 bases, there was a span of 17 bases. CDR3 amino acids: CASSLPGLGGNEQFF. The CDR3 coding sequence is TGTGCCAGCAGTCTACCGGGACTGGGGGGCAATGAGCAGTTCTTC.

The chain recombines TRBV6-5 with TRBJ2-5; 10 bases are a match to TRBD2. V lost 5 bases to trimming and J lost 1 base; unmatched junction nucleotides: 4. Germline V CDR1 and CDR2: MNHEY, SVGAGI. The CDR3 extends over 15 amino acids. The CDR3 DNA is TGTGCCAGCAGTCTAGCGGGGGATCTCCAAGAGACCCAGTACTTC. This encodes CASSLAGDLQETQYF.

The chain uses TRBV19 and TRBJ2-7; D is possibly TRBD1 or TRBD2 (5 bases each). The V and J ends lost 5 bases and 2 bases respectively, with 13 bases between them. Germline V gene sequence: CDR1 LNHDA, CDR2 SQIVND (reference sequence). The CDR3 has 14 amino acids. The CDR3 loop reads CASSPWDQPYEQYF. CDR3 sequence (DNA): TGTGCCAGTAGTCCCTGGGACCAACCCTACGAGCAGTACTTC.

This sequence joins TRBV5-4 and TRBJ1-1; 7 bases fit TRBD1. This CDR3 is built from 16 residues. Trimming took 2 bases from V and 8 from J; bases not matched to a gene: 15. Looked up from germline, CDR1 is SGHNT and CDR2 is YYREEE (reference sequence). Here the CDR3 DNA reads TGTGCCAGCAGCTTTTTCCCCCACGACAGGGAACGGGAAGCTTTCTTT. Translating it yields CASSFFPHDREREAFF.

The J gene is TRBJ1-2, the V gene TRBV5-4; no clear D gene. The germline CDR1 and CDR2 sequences are SGHNT and YYREEE (reference sequence). Between the trimmed V and J ends, which lost 4 bases and 8 bases, there was a span of 24 bases. The CDR3 spans 16 residues. The CDR3 is CASSPSSLGSPWGYTF. DNA for the CDR3: TGTGCCAGCAGCCCGTCGAGTCTGGGGAGCCCTTGGGGCTACACCTTC. The full variable domain, in which reference TRBV5-4 and TRBJ1-2 provide the parts outside the CDR3, is ETGVTQSPTHLIKTRGQQVTLRCSSQSGHNTVSWYQQALGQGPQFIFQYYREEENGRGNFPPRFSGLQFPNYSSELNVNALELDDSALYLCASSPSSLGSPWGYTFGSGTRLTVV.

In this sample, this clone turned up once. The gene calls are TRBV10-3 and TRBJ2-1; maybe TRBD2 (6 bases). CDR3 length: 16 residues. Germline CDR1 is ENHRY and CDR2 is SYGVKD. V lost 0 bases and J 3 bases, leaving 12 bases between the germline ends. CDR3 amino acids: CAISESTSKVYNEQFF. The CDR3 nucleotides are TGTGCCATCAGTGAGTCGACTAGTAAGGTCTACAATGAGCAGTTCTTC.

This chain joins TRBV9 and TRBJ2-1, with 7 positions matching TRBD2. The junction had 2 bases not matched to a gene; V was cut back by 0 bases and J by 2 bases. This CDR3 comprises 15 residues. Germline CDR1 reads SGDLS; CDR2 reads YYNGEE. The CDR3 protein is CASSVDGGAYNEQFF. In nucleotides, the CDR3 is TGTGCCAGCAGCGTAGATGGGGGGGCCTACAATGAGCAGTTCTTC. Drawing the rest from reference TRBV9 and TRBJ2-1, the complete variable domain is DSGVTQTPKHLITATGQRVTLRCSPRSGDLSVYWYQQSLDQGLQFLIQYYNGEERAKGNILERFSAQQFPDLHSELNLSSLELGDSALYFCASSVDGGAYNEQFFGPGTRLTVL.

The V gene is TRBV6-5, the J gene TRBJ2-1; D may be TRBD1 (6 bases). Trimming removed 0 bases from V and 10 bases from J, with 10 bases in between. The CDR3 sequence is 13 residues long. Germline CDR1 MNHEY, CDR2 SVGAGI. CDR3 amino acids: CASSYSNRDEQFF. The CDR3 coding sequence is TGTGCCAGCAGTTACTCGAACAGGGACGAGCAGTTCTTC.

This chain uses TRBV27 with TRBJ2-7; D call uncertain. The germline V and J ends were trimmed by 6 bases and 2 bases, with 11 bases remaining between them. CDR1 MNHEY and CDR2 SMNVEV come from the germline V gene (reference sequence). This CDR3 region has 13 residues. For the CDR3, the DNA is TGTGCCAGCAGCCGCGGTCTACCCTACGAGCAGTACTTC. This sequence encodes CASSRGLPYEQYF.

The rearrangement links TRBV19 to TRBJ2-7; D is unresolved. This CDR3 is 14 amino acids long. V was cut by 1 base and J by 2 bases, with 9 bases left in between. CDR1 is LNHDA and CDR2 is SQIVND in the germline V gene (reference sequence). The CDR3 nucleotides are TGTGCCAGTAGTATAGCAGCTAGTGCCTACGAGCAGTACTTC. It is translated as CASSIAASAYEQYF. Together with reference TRBV19 and TRBJ2-7, the CDR3 gives the full variable domain: DGGITQSPKYLFRKEGQNVTLSCEQNLNHDAMYWYRQDPGQGLRLIYYSQIVNDFQKGDIAEGYSVSREKKESFPLTVTSAQKNPTAFYLCASSIAASAYEQYFGPGTRLTVT.

This chain connects TRBV4-3 to TRBJ1-4, with D uncertain. The germline V and J ends were trimmed by 0 bases and 6 bases, with 11 bases remaining between them. The CDR3 runs 15 residues. Germline lookup yields CDR1 LGHNA and CDR2 YSLEER. This CDR3 is CASSQDGQSDEKLFF. The CDR3 DNA reads TGCGCCAGCAGCCAAGACGGCCAATCAGATGAAAAACTGTTTTTT.

CDR3 amino acids: CASLGWGPYEQYF. The DNA for the CDR3 is TGTGCCAGCTTAGGTTGGGGTCCCTACGAGCAGTACTTC. The chain employs TRBV7-8 and TRBJ2-7; D is ambiguous. Trimming left V 8 bases short and J 2 bases short, with 13 bases between. CDR3 length equals 13 residues. CDR1 SGHVS and CDR2 FQNEAQ come from the germline V gene.

The chain couples TRBV7-9 to TRBJ2-1; D is ambiguous. CDR1 is SEHNR, CDR2 FQNEAQ, per germline (reference sequence). The CDR3 runs to 14 residues. V was pared by 1 base and J by 7 bases, with 11 bases between. CDR3 region: CASSLGSAVNEQFF. The CDR3 DNA follows: TGTGCCAGCAGCTTAGGTTCAGCTGTAAATGAGCAGTTCTTC. Complete variable domain (other parts from reference TRBV7-9 and TRBJ2-1): DTGVSQNPRHKITKRGQNVTFRCDPISEHNRLYWYRQTLGQGPEFLTYFQNEAQLEKSRLLSDRFSAERPKGSFSTLEIQRTEQGDSAMYLCASSLGSAVNEQFFGPGTRLTVL.